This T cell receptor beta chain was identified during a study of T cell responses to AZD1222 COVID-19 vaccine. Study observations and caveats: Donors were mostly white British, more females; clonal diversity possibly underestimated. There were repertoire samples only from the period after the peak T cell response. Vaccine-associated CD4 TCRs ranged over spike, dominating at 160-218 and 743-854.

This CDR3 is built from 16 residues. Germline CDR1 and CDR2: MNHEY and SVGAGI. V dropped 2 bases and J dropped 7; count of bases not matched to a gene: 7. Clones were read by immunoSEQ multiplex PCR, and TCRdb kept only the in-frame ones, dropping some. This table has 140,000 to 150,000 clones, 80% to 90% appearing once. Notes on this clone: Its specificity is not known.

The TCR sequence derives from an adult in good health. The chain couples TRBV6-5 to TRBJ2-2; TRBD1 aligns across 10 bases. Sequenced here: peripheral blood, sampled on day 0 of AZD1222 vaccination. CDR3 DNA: TGTGCCAGCAGTTACGAGGGGACAGGGGCGGTCGGGGAGCTGTTTTTT. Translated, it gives CASSYEGTGAVGELFF.